The present TCR beta chain was sequenced within a study of cytomegalovirus exposure and HLA in healthy donors. Study overall: A later analysis reported the same platform for the 100 to 150 validation repertoires and the 500 to 750 first-cohort repertoires. General study results and limits: There were three CMV-associated chains whose specificity for CMV antigens was confirmed in vitro. The study flagged 150 to 200 TCR beta chains as cytomegalovirus-associated.

This clone was picked up a small number of times. What it binds is unknown. The method was immunoSEQ multiplex PCR; TCRdb's version includes in-frame clones alone and lacks a portion of them. The table has roughly 260,000 clones, around nine tenths seen once. Trimming took 2 bases from V and 8 from J; bases not matched to a gene: 3. The length of the CDR3 is 15 residues. Germline V lookup: CDR1 MGHRA, CDR2 YSYEKL. The clonotype comes from a man between 18 and 29 years old in good health and CMV-seronegative. J is TRBJ1-6 and V is TRBV4-1; the match to TRBD1 covers 10 bases. Specimen: PBMCs. CDR3 region: CASSQWDRGDSPLHF. The CDR3 coding sequence is TGCGCCAGCAGCCAATGGGACAGGGGAGATTCACCCCTCCACTTT.